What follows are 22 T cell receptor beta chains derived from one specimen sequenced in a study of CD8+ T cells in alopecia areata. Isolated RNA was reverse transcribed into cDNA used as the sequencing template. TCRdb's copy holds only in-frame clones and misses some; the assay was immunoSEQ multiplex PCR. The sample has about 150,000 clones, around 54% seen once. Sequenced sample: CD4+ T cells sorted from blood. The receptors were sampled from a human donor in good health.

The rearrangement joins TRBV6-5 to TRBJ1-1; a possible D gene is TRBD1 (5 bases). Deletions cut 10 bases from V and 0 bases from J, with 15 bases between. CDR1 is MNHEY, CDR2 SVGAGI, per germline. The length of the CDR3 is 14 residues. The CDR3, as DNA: TGTGCCACAAGCTCGGGGCAGGTGAACACTGAAGCTTTCTTT. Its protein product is CATSSGQVNTEAFF.

The CDR3 is CASKLGPQNTEAFF. Here the CDR3 DNA reads TGTGCCAGCAAGCTTGGACCGCAGAACACTGAAGCTTTCTTT. This chain links TRBV7-2 with TRBJ1-1, with D uncertain. The germline V and J ends were trimmed by 7 bases and 1 base, with 13 bases remaining between them. The CDR3 runs 14 residues. Germline lookup yields CDR1 SGHTA and CDR2 FQGNSA.

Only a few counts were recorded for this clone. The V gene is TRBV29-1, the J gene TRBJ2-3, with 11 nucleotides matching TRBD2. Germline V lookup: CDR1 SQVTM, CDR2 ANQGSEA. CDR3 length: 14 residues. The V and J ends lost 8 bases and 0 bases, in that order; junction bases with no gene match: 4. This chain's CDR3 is CSTGTSGSTDTQYF. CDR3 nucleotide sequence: TGCAGCACAGGGACTAGCGGAAGCACAGATACGCAGTATTTT.

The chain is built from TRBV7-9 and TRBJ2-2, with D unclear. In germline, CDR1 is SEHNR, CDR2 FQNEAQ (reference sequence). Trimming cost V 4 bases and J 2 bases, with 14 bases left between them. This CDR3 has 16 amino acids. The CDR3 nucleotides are TGTGCCAGCAGCTCCCAAACACCTTTTAACACCGGGGAGCTGTTTTTT. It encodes CASSSQTPFNTGELFF.

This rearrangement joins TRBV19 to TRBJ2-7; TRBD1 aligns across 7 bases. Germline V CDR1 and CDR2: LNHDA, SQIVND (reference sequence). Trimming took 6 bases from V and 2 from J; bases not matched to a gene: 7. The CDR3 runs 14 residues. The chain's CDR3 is CASRETGTPYEQYF. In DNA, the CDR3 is TGTGCCAGTAGAGAGACAGGGACCCCCTACGAGCAGTACTTC.

The CDR3 nucleotides are TGTGCCATCAGTGGAAATTCCGGGGTTAGCACAGATACGCAGTATTTT. This translates into CAISGNSGVSTDTQYF. This chain connects TRBV10-3 to TRBJ2-3; D is perhaps TRBD2 (5 bases). CDR1 ENHRY and CDR2 SYGVKD come from the germline V gene. V shed 4 bases and J shed 0 bases, with 14 bases lying between them. The CDR3 length is 16 residues.

CDR3 in amino acids: CASSSRGYGYTF. The DNA for the CDR3 is TGTGCCAGCAGCTCCCGTGGCTATGGCTACACCTTC. The gene calls are TRBV7-3 and TRBJ1-2; D unresolved. CDR3 length: 12 amino acids. Germline V gives CDR1 SGHTA, CDR2 FQGTGA. V shed 4 bases and J shed 4 bases, with 7 bases lying between them.

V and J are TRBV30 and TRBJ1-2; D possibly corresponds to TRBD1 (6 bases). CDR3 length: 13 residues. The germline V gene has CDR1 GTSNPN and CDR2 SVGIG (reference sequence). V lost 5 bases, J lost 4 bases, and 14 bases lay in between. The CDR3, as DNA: TGTGCCTGGGAGACAGGCGCATCCTATGGCTACACCTTC. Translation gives CAWETGASYGYTF.

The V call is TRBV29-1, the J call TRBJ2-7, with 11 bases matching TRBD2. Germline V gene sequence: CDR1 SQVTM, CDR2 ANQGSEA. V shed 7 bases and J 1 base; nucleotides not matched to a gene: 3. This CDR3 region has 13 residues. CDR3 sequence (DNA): TGCAGCGCAAGACTAGCGGGGTCCTACGAGCAGTACTTC. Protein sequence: CSARLAGSYEQYF.

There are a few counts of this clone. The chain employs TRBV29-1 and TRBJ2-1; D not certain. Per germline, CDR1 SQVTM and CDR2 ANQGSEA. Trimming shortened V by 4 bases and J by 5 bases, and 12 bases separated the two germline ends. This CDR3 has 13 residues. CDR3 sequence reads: CSVGGRFDNEQFF. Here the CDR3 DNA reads TGCAGCGTTGGTGGAAGATTCGACAATGAGCAGTTCTTC.

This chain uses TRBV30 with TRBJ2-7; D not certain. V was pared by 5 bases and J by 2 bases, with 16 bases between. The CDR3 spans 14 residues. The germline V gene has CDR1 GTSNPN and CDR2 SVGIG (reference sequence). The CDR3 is CAWAQNSVTYEQYF. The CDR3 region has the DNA TGTGCCTGGGCTCAGAATTCCGTAACCTACGAGCAGTACTTC.

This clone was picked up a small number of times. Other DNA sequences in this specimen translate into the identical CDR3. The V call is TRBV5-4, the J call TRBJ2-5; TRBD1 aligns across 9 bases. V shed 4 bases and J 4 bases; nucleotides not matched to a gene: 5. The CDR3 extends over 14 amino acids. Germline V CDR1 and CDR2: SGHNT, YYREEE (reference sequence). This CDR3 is CASSPGQGRETQYF. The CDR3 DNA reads TGTGCCAGCAGCCCAGGACAGGGGAGAGAGACCCAGTACTTC.

Here the CDR3 reads CASSLTSGRVNEQFF. For the CDR3, the DNA is TGCGCCAGCAGCTTGACTAGCGGGAGAGTTAATGAGCAGTTCTTC. The V and J genes are TRBV5-1 and TRBJ2-1, with TRBD2 matching 11 bases. V gave up 1 base and J gave up 7 bases; unmatched junction bases: 4. Germline lookup yields CDR1 SGHRS and CDR2 YFSETQ. CDR3 length equals 15 residues.

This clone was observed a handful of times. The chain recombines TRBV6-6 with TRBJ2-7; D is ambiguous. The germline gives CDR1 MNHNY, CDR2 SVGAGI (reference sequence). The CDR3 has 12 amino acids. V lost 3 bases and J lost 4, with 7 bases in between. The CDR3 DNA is TGTGCCAGCAGTTATGTGTTGTACGAGCAGTACTTC. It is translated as CASSYVLYEQYF.

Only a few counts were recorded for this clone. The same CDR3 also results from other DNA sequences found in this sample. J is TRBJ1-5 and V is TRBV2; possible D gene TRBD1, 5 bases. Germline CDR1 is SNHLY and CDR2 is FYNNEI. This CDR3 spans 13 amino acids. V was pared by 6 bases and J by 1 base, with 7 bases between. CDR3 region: CASRRDSNQPQHF. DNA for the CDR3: TGTGCCAGCAGGAGGGACAGCAATCAGCCCCAGCATTTT.

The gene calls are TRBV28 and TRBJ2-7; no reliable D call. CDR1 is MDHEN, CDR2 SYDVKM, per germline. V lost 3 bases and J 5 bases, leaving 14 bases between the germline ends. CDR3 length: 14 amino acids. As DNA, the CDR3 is TGTGCCAGCAGTTTCGACGCTGGCAGCAACGAGCAGTACTTC. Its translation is CASSFDAGSNEQYF.

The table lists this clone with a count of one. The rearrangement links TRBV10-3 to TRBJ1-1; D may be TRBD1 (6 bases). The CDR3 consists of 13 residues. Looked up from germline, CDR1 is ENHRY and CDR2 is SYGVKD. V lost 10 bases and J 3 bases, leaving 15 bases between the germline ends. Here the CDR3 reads CATTGTTDTEAFF. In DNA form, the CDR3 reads TGTGCCACCACCGGGACAACGGACACTGAAGCTTTCTTT.

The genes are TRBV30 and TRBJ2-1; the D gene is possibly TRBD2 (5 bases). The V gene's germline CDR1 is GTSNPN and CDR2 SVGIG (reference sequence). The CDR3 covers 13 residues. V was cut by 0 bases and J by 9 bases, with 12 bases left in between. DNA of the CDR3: TGTGCCTGGAGTGTCACTACCGGGGTTGAGCAGTTCTTC. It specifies CAWSVTTGVEQFF. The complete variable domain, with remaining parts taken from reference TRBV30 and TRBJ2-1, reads SQTIHQWPATLVQPVGSPLSLECTVEGTSNPNLYWYRQAAGRGLQLLFYSVGIGQISSEVPQNLSASRPQDRQFILSSKKLLLSDSGFYLCAWSVTTGVEQFFGPGTRLTVL.

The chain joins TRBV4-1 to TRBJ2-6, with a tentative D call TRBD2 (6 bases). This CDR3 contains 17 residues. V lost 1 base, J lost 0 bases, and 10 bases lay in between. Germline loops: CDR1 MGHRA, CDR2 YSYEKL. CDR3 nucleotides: TGCGCCAGCAGCCAAGCTTACGGGGGCTCTGGGGCCAACGTCCTGACTTTC. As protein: CASSQAYGGSGANVLTF.

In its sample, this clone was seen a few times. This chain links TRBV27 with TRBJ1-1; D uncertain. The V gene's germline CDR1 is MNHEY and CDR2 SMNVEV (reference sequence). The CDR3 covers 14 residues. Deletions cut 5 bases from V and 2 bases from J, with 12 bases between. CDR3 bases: TGTGCCAGCAGTGGGCAGCATGATAACACTGAAGCTTTCTTT. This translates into CASSGQHDNTEAFF.

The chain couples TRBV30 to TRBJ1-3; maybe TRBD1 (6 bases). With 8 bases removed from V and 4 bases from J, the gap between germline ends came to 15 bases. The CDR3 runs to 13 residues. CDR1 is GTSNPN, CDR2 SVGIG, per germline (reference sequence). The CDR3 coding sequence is TGTGCCGGATCGCGGGGGGCAGGAAACACCATATATTTT. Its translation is CAGSRGAGNTIYF.

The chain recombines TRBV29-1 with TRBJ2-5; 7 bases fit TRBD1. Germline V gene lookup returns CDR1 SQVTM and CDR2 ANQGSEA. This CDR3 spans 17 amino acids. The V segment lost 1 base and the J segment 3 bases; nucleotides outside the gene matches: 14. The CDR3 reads CSVEVRGQGGVKETQYF. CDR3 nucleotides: TGCAGCGTTGAAGTGAGGGGGCAGGGTGGCGTAAAAGAGACCCAGTACTTC.